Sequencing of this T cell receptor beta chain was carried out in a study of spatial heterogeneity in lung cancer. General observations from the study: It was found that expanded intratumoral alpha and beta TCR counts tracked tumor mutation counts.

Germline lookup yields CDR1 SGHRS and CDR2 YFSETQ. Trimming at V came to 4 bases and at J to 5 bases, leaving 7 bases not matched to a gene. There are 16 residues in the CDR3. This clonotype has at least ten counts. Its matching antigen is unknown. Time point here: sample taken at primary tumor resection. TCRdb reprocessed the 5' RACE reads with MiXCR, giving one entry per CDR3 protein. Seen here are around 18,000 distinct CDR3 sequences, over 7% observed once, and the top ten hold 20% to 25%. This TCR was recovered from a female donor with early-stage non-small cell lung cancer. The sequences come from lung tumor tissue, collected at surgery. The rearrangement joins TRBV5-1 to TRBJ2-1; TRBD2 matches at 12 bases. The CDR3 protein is CASSPQTSGGNNEQFF. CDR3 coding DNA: TGCGCCAGCAGCCCCCAAACTAGCGGGGGGAACAATGAGCAGTTCTTC.